This T cell receptor (beta chain) originates from a study of blood T cells in healthy people across ages. Whole-study findings and limits: Researchers deemed the diversity estimates from one million T cells underestimates. Older age went with lower TCR beta diversity per million T cells, in a roughly linear way. Long-lived donors exceeded aged donors in naive CD4+ cells and diversity. CMV status of donors was not determined, possibly confounding expanded clonotype changes.

Sample-barcoded 5' priming and a J-beta primer mix drove a second PCR of about 7 to 11 cycles. TCRdb reanalysed the 5' RACE reads using MiXCR and keeps one entry per CDR3 protein. The data show about 380,000 distinct CDR3 sequences, with approximately 51% seen just once and approximately 51% held by the top ten. V dropped 2 bases and J dropped 3 bases, with 5 bases sitting between them. Germline CDR1 and CDR2: PRHDT and FYEKMQ (reference sequence). The CDR3 runs to 12 residues. This clonotype was seen more than once but under ten times. Its antigen is not known. The V and J genes are TRBV13 and TRBJ2-7; D ambiguous. The material sequenced was blood. The clonotype originates from a man in his 60s in good health. DNA for the CDR3: TGTGCCAGCAGCTTATCCTTCTACGAGCAGTACTTC. Residues: CASSLSFYEQYF. The whole variable domain, remainder taken from reference TRBV13 and TRBJ2-7, is AAGVIQSPRHLIKEKRETATLKCYPIPRHDTVYWYQQGPGQDPQFLISFYEKMQSDKGSIPDRFSAQQFSDYHSELNMSSLELGDSALYFCASSLSFYEQYFGPGTRLTVT.